This record looks at one T cell receptor beta chain sequence and its context. The antigen is unknown. The data derive from a study of OX40 agonist ivuxolimab in advanced cancers. Study conclusions and caveats: Clonal expansion among partial responders at 0.1-3.0 mg/kg ranked near the lowest.

V shed 7 bases and J shed 0 bases, with 9 bases lying between them. This CDR3 is built from 13 residues. The germline CDR1 and CDR2 sequences are WNHNN and SYGVQD (reference sequence). The assay was immunoSEQ multiplex PCR, and TCRdb's table has in-frame clones only and misses some. The sample carries approximately 35,000 clones, 74% recorded once. Blood got drawn at baseline, again on cycle 4 day 1, and then on cycle 7 day 1. The chain links TRBV10-1 to TRBJ1-1; D ambiguous. This specimen was CD4+ or CD8+ T cells sorted from blood, taken in a trial of the OX40 agonist ivuxolimab. This receptor was obtained from an adult with an advanced solid tumor such as melanoma, head and neck, liver or kidney cancer. Here the CDR3 DNA reads TGCGCCAGCACGAAGGAGATGAACACTGAAGCTTTCTTT. This sequence encodes CASTKEMNTEAFF.